This T cell receptor (beta chain) was found in a study of blood T cell repertoires in COVID-19. Only in-frame clones appear in the TCRdb table, and some are missing; sequencing was by immunoSEQ multiplex PCR. The table has hundreds of thousands of clones, roughly 88% seen once. The CDR3 loop spans 16 amino acids. Losses at the gene ends were 1 base for V and 5 bases for J; bases not matched to a gene: 8. The germline CDR1 and CDR2 sequences are LGHDT and YNNKEL (reference sequence). The sequenced sample was PBMCs or T cells enriched from blood (not recorded which). The sequence derives from a woman in her late teens or twenties who had been exposed to COVID-19. This sequence joins TRBV3-1 (or the pseudogene TRBV3-2) and TRBJ1-5; 7 bases match TRBD1. CDR3 nucleotides: TGTGCCAGCAGCCAAGCAGGGGGGCCTATTGATCAGCCCCAGCATTTT. Translating it yields CASSQAGGPIDQPQHF.